This TCR beta chain was observed in a study of neurological immune-mediated disorders (dated by TCRdb to between 2018 and 2021). About the full investigation: Peripheral blood TCR-beta repertoires from patients with HTLV-I-associated myelopathy (HAM/TSP), patients with multiple sclerosis, and healthy controls were compared in the study using UMI-based sequencing. Alongside PBMC samples, the set of approximately 100 TCR-beta libraries contained longitudinal samples, technical triplicates, and paired CD4+ and CD8+ T-cell subsets that had been sorted. The cohort comprised roughly 70 subjects: approximately 15 HAM/TSP patients, roughly 34 multiple sclerosis patients and 20 or so healthy controls. What the work shows at the level of the full study, not this receptor alone: No identical CDR3 amino acid sequences were shared among expanded clones across subjects, suggesting private TCR-beta repertoires in all groups. TCR clonal expansion was highest in HAM/TSP patients and lowest in MS patients, with MS patients falling below even healthy controls.

This clonotype was seen ten or more times. What this receptor recognizes is not known. Base quality data are lacking; no much larger clone is found one base away. cDNA was synthesized by template-switch 5'RACE using a primer with a 10-nucleotide random unique molecular identifier that tagged each TCR transcript. Every sequencing run covered 15-18 subjects and yielded more than 170 million TCR-beta sequences. Total RNA was extracted with the RNeasy kit. Using the KAPA Real-time Library Amplification kit, TCR-beta VDJ regions were amplified with primers for the TCR constant region and the 5'RACE anchor. Sample indexes and Illumina adaptors were added in a first PCR, after which library yield was increased in a second PCR. After Ampure bead purification, the roughly 650 bp TCR product was size-selected on a 2% E-gel SizeSelection system. Before pooling, libraries had their quality checked on a Bioanalyzer, their concentration measured with Qubit, and their quantity determined with the Kapa Library Quantification kit. An Illumina HiSeq 2500 sequenced the libraries paired-end 2 x 150 bp. To increase sequence diversity, about 25-31% phiX was spiked into each library pool. The paper's processing steps were these. Quality-filtered reads were processed with the UMI-based MiGEC pipeline, and over 85% of raw TCR sequences were removed by the MiGEC pipeline during error correction. VDJ genes were aligned to IMGT germline references, and clonotypes were defined by unique CDR3 amino acid sequence plus V-J genes. VDJtools evaluated clonal expansion, Shannon diversity and CDR3 relatedness (CalcPairwiseDistances, ClusterSamples); CLCbio workbench built phylogenetic trees. Using coefficient-of-variation modelling across technical triplicates, the study counted a clone as expanded if it had at least 8 unique UMIs. TCRdb reworked the public reads: Q25 trimming with fastp, MiXCR clone assembly, productive beta chains retained. Identical CDR3 protein sequences are pooled into one entry, listed with their most common genes and DNA. These V and J calls derive from TCRdb rather than the authors' analysis. Present in this sample are fewer than 30,000 distinct CDR3 sequences, 6.5% to 8.5% of which were seen just once. The ten largest clones capture approximately 4.3% of the sample.

At the junction V is shortened by 4 bases and J by 4 bases; bases outside the gene matches: 15. CDR1 and CDR2 are read off the germline V gene (reference sequence) as SGHNT and YYREEE. The CDR3 sequence holds 18 residues, the cysteine and phenylalanine included. Solely the CDR3 DNA is kept, with 54 bases framed from the first base. The healthy controls were volunteers from blood banks in Maryland, USA. For unsorted PBMC libraries, 2 million PBMCs were used after storage in RNAlater at -80 degrees C until RNA extraction. Peripheral blood was subjected to Ficoll-Hypaque density gradient centrifugation to isolate PBMCs, which were then cryopreserved in liquid nitrogen.

The sequence was collected from a middle-aged woman in good health. In this chain, TRBV5-4 is recombined with TRBJ2-5; TRBD2 aligns with 11 central bases. Sequences were obtained from PBMCs. The DNA sequence reads TGTGCCAGCAGCCATTTGCCACTAGCGGGAGAGCGGAGAGAGACCCAGTACTTC. It translates to CASSHLPLAGERRETQYF.